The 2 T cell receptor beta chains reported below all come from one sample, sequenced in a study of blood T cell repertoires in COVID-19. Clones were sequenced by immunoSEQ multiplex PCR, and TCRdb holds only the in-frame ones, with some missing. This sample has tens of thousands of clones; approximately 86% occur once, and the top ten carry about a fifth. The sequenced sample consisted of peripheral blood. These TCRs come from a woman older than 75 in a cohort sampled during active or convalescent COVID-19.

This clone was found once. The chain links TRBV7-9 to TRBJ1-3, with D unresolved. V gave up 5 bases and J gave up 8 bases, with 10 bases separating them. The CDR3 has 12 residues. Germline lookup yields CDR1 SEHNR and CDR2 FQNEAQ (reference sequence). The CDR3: CASSLHGDTIYF. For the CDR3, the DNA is TGTGCCAGCAGCCTACACGGGGACACCATATATTTT.

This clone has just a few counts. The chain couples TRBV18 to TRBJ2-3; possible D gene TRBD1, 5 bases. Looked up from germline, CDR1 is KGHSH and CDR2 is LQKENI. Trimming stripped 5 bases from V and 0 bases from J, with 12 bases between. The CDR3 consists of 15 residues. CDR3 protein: CASSSDSASTDTQYF. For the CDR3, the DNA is TGTGCCAGCTCATCTGACAGCGCTAGCACAGATACGCAGTATTTT.